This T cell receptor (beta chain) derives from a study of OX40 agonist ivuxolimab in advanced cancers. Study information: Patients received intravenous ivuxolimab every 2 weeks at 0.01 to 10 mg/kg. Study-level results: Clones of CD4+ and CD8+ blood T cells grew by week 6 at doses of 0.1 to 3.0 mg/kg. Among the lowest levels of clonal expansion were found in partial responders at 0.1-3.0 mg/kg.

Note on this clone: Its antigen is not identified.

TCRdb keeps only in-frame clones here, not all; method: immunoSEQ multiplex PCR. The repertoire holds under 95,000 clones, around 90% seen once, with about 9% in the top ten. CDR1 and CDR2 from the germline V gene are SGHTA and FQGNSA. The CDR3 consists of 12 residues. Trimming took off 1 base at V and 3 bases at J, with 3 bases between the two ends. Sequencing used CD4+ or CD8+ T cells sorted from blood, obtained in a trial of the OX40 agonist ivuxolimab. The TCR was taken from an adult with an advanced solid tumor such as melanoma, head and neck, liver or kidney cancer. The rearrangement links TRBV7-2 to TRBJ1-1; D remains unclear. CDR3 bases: TGTGCCAGCAGCTTAGGGTACACTGAAGCTTTCTTT. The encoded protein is CASSLGYTEAFF.